One and the same sample provided the 8 T cell receptor beta chains below, sequenced in a study of technical replicates of blood from a few donors. Profiled with immunoSEQ multiplex PCR; TCRdb holds only in-frame clones, not every one. The repertoire holds tens of thousands of clones, with about 89% as singletons. The sequenced sample consisted of T cells isolated from PBMCs. The source is a human donor in good health.

This rearrangement joins TRBV19 to TRBJ2-7, with D perhaps matching TRBD1 (5 bases). V lost 3 bases and J 4 bases, leaving 16 bases between the germline ends. Germline V lookup: CDR1 LNHDA, CDR2 SQIVND (reference sequence). This CDR3 contains 15 residues. Here the CDR3 reads CASSIGPTATYEQYF. The CDR3 DNA reads as TGTGCCAGTAGTATCGGGCCGACAGCAACATACGAGCAGTACTTC.

The chain links TRBV2 to TRBJ1-4, with D unresolved. Germline CDR1 is SNHLY and CDR2 is FYNNEI. V dropped 8 bases and J dropped 7 bases, with 5 bases sitting between them. CDR3 length: 10 residues. The CDR3 coding sequence is TGTGCCAGCGGCCGTGAAAAACTGTTTTTT. Protein product: CASGREKLFF.

J is TRBJ2-7 and V is TRBV4-2; TRBD2 matches 9 bases. Germline V gene data show CDR1 as LGHNA and CDR2 as YNFKEQ. V lost 1 base, J lost 6 bases, and 10 bases stayed unmatched. CDR3 size: 16 residues. The CDR3 sequence is CASSQASSGRRAEQYF. In nucleotides, the CDR3 is TGTGCCAGCAGCCAAGCCAGCAGCGGGAGGCGAGCCGAGCAGTACTTC.

V usage is TRBV7-9 and J usage is TRBJ2-5; 9 nucleotides match TRBD1. From germline, CDR1 is SEHNR and CDR2 FQNEAQ (reference sequence). This CDR3 spans 14 amino acids. After removal of 3 bases from V and 5 bases from J, the junction contained 4 bases not matched to a gene. CDR3 amino acids: CASSFGTGWETQYF. The CDR3 DNA sequence: TGTGCCAGCAGCTTCGGGACAGGGTGGGAGACCCAGTACTTC. The whole variable domain, remainder taken from reference TRBV7-9 and TRBJ2-5, is DTGVSQNPRHKITKRGQNVTFRCDPISEHNRLYWYRQTLGQGPEFLTYFQNEAQLEKSRLLSDRFSAERPKGSFSTLEIQRTEQGDSAMYLCASSFGTGWETQYFGPGTRLLVL.

The V call is TRBV6-1, the J call TRBJ1-1, with 7 bases that match TRBD1. Germline V gives CDR1 MNHNS, CDR2 SASEGT. This CDR3 comprises 14 residues. J lost 2 bases, V lost 5 bases, and 5 bases had no gene match. CDR3 amino acids: CASSLDRANTEAFF. The CDR3, as DNA: TGTGCCAGCAGTCTTGACAGGGCCAACACTGAAGCTTTCTTT.

The V and J genes are TRBV14 and TRBJ2-7, with 8 bases matching TRBD2. The CDR3 length is 17 residues. Germline V gives CDR1 SGHDN, CDR2 FVKESK. J gave up 3 bases and V 4 bases, and 14 bases lay outside the gene matches. As DNA, the CDR3 is TGTGCCAGCAGCCCCAACCCCAGGCGCGGGGGGCTCTACGAGCAGTACTTC. Amino acid sequence: CASSPNPRRGGLYEQYF. Full variable domain (remainder filled in from reference TRBV14 and TRBJ2-7): EAGVTQFPSHSVIEKGQTVTLRCDPISGHDNLYWYRRVMGKEIKFLLHFVKESKQDESGMPNNRFLAERTGGTYSTLKVQPAELEDSGVYFCASSPNPRRGGLYEQYFGPGTRLTVT.

This rearrangement joins TRBV19 to TRBJ1-1, with 7 bases that match TRBD1. The J segment lost 1 base and the V segment lost 4 bases, leaving 3 bases of the junction unmatched. The CDR3 loop spans 14 amino acids. Per germline, CDR1 LNHDA and CDR2 SQIVND (reference sequence). In DNA, the CDR3 is TGTGCCAGTAGTACGGGACAGCGGAACACTGAAGCTTTCTTT. It specifies CASSTGQRNTEAFF.

CDR3 amino acids: CASSHRQGDQPQHF. In DNA, the CDR3 is TGTGCCAGCAGTCATCGACAGGGGGATCAGCCCCAGCATTTT. The genes are TRBV28 and TRBJ1-5; 9 nucleotides agree with TRBD1. CDR1 is MDHEN and CDR2 is SYDVKM in the germline V gene. The junction had 4 bases not matched to a gene; V was cut back by 5 bases and J by 5 bases. This CDR3 is 14 amino acids long.